The 19 T cell receptor beta chains presented below share a single source sample, sequenced in a study of blood T cell repertoires in COVID-19. The repertoire was sequenced with immunoSEQ multiplex PCR; TCRdb's copy has only in-frame clones and lacks some. The table includes about 91,000 clones, around 90% detected once. The sample taken for sequencing was peripheral blood. Source of these receptors: a woman aged 80 or over with active COVID-19.

The rearrangement links TRBV3-1 (or the pseudogene TRBV3-2) to TRBJ1-6; D remains unclear. Trimming left V 0 bases short and J 5 bases short, with 8 bases between. CDR1 is LGHDT and CDR2 is YNNKEL in the germline V gene (reference sequence). The CDR3 is 15 residues long. The CDR3 reads CASSQDRQDNSPLHF. CDR3 nucleotide sequence: TGTGCCAGCAGCCAAGATAGGCAGGATAATTCACCCCTCCACTTT.

V is TRBV19 and J is TRBJ2-7; 8 nucleotides align to TRBD1. Germline values: CDR1 LNHDA, CDR2 SQIVND (reference sequence). The CDR3 spans 15 residues. The J segment lost 3 bases and the V segment lost 5 bases, leaving 9 bases of the junction unmatched. DNA of the CDR3: TGTGCCAGTAGTCTCAGACAGGGGACAGTCTACGAGCAGTACTTC. It codes for CASSLRQGTVYEQYF.

The chain employs TRBV18 and TRBJ1-1; D not resolved. CDR3 length: 13 amino acids. Germline V gene data show CDR1 as KGHSH and CDR2 as LQKENI. The germline V and J ends were trimmed by 6 bases and 1 base, with 9 bases remaining between them. The CDR3 sequence is CASSGGQNTEAFF. The CDR3 DNA reads TGTGCCAGCTCGGGAGGGCAGAACACTGAAGCTTTCTTT.

This chain joins TRBV6-6 and TRBJ2-3, with 15 bases lining up with TRBD2. Unmatched junction bases numbered 7, after V lost 5 bases and J lost 4 bases. This CDR3 has 17 residues. Germline CDR1 is MNHNY and CDR2 is SVGAGI (reference sequence). Here the CDR3 reads CASSRGLAGGTADTQYF. The CDR3 DNA reads TGTGCCAGCAGTCGCGGACTAGCGGGAGGGACTGCAGATACGCAGTATTTT.

The V call is TRBV7-9, the J call TRBJ1-1, with 8 positions matching TRBD1. Per germline, CDR1 SEHNR and CDR2 FQNEAQ (reference sequence). The CDR3 is 16 amino acids. Unmatched junction bases numbered 16, after V lost 7 bases and J lost 6 bases. The CDR3 coding sequence is TGTGCCAGCACCAGTGGGTCCCGAGGACAGGGCCCTGAAGCTTTCTTT. Protein: CASTSGSRGQGPEAFF.

In this sample, this clone turned up once. The gene calls are TRBV18 and TRBJ2-1; 12 positions agree with TRBD2. V dropped 2 bases and J dropped 6; count of bases not matched to a gene: 5. Germline CDR1 KGHSH, CDR2 LQKENI. The CDR3 consists of 16 residues. This CDR3 reads CASSPIGTSGPNEQFF. In DNA, the CDR3 is TGTGCCAGCTCACCAATAGGGACTAGCGGGCCCAATGAGCAGTTCTTC.

V usage is TRBV15 and J usage is TRBJ1-2; D unclear. Germline CDR1 LNHNV, CDR2 YYDKDF (reference sequence). There are 13 residues in the CDR3. V lost 1 base and J 5 bases, leaving 8 bases between the germline ends. CDR3 protein: CATSRVTGYGYTF. For the CDR3, the DNA is TGTGCCACCAGCAGAGTTACGGGGTATGGCTACACCTTC.

This chain connects TRBV24-1 to TRBJ1-5; the D gene is possibly TRBD1 (6 bases). The V and J ends lost 6 bases and 5 bases respectively, with 16 bases between them. This CDR3 spans 15 amino acids. Germline V gives CDR1 KGHDR, CDR2 SFDVKD. The CDR3 nucleotides are TGTGCCACCAGTCAAGGTGGGGGGGCCGATCAGCCCCAGCATTTT. This encodes CATSQGGGADQPQHF.

V usage is TRBV10-3 and J usage is TRBJ2-7; D may be TRBD1 (5 bases). The CDR3 runs to 16 residues. Germline-derived CDR1 and CDR2 are ENHRY and SYGVKD. Trimming left V 1 base short and J 1 base short, with 14 bases between. The CDR3: CAISEWGRIKSYEQYF. CDR3 in DNA: TGTGCCATCAGTGAGTGGGGCAGAATAAAATCCTACGAGCAGTACTTC.

V gene TRBV29-1 combines with J gene TRBJ2-7; TRBD1 aligns across 10 bases. Germline-derived CDR1 and CDR2 are SQVTM and ANQGSEA. V shed 1 base, J shed 4 bases, and the junction held 10 bases outside the gene matches. The CDR3 has 16 amino acids. The CDR3 DNA sequence: TGCAGCGTTGAAGGCGTACCGGGACAGGGGTTTTACGAGCAGTACTTC. Translating it yields CSVEGVPGQGFYEQYF.

V and J are TRBV24-1 and TRBJ1-2, with 8 bases aligning to TRBD1. Unmatched junction bases numbered 4, after V lost 4 bases and J lost 7 bases. There are 13 residues in the CDR3. Germline-derived CDR1 and CDR2 are KGHDR and SFDVKD. The CDR3 DNA reads TGTGCCACCAGTGAGTGGACAGGGTCTGGCTACACCTTC. Protein: CATSEWTGSGYTF.

This chain uses TRBV19 with TRBJ2-7; 10 bases fit TRBD1. CDR3 length equals 13 residues. With 5 bases clipped from V and 6 bases from J, the junction kept 4 bases outside the gene matches. Per the germline V gene, CDR1 is LNHDA and CDR2 is SQIVND (reference sequence). CDR3 sequence: CASSPRDRGEQYF. CDR3 DNA sequence: TGTGCCAGTAGTCCGAGGGACAGGGGCGAGCAGTACTTC.

The chain couples TRBV3-1 (or the pseudogene TRBV3-2) to TRBJ2-1; the D gene is possibly TRBD2 (6 bases). With 2 bases removed from V and 0 bases from J, the gap between germline ends came to 8 bases. The CDR3 spans 15 residues. The germline CDR1 and CDR2 sequences are LGHDT and YNNKEL (reference sequence). This chain's CDR3 is CASSQNSGSYNEQFF. The DNA for the CDR3 is TGTGCCAGCAGCCAAAATAGCGGCTCCTACAATGAGCAGTTCTTC.

The chain employs TRBV4-2 and TRBJ1-4; D is perhaps TRBD1 (6 bases). In germline, CDR1 is LGHNA, CDR2 YNFKEQ. This CDR3 is built from 15 residues. Trimming took 2 bases from V and 8 from J, leaving 15 bases between them. CDR3 in DNA: TGTGCCAGCAGCCAAACTATCAGGGGTGAGGAAAAACTGTTTTTT. Protein product: CASSQTIRGEEKLFF.

The count of this clone is one. The genes are TRBV9 and TRBJ2-1, with D uncertain. V was pared by 2 bases and J by 0 bases, with 6 bases between. This CDR3 region has 14 residues. Germline CDR1 SGDLS, CDR2 YYNGEE. The CDR3 region is CASSVQDSYNEQFF. For the CDR3, the DNA is TGTGCCAGCAGCGTTCAGGACTCCTACAATGAGCAGTTCTTC.

The J gene is TRBJ1-2, the V gene TRBV3-1 (or the pseudogene TRBV3-2); D uncertain. Germline assignment: CDR1 LGHDT and CDR2 YNNKEL (reference sequence). The CDR3 is made up of 16 amino acids. Trimming cost V 2 bases and J 6 bases, with 19 bases left between them. This CDR3 reads CASSQRMDRSGNGYTF. In DNA form, the CDR3 reads TGTGCCAGCAGCCAACGAATGGACCGAAGCGGAAATGGCTACACCTTC.

V is TRBV7-9 and J is TRBJ2-3; D unresolved. This CDR3 is built from 14 residues. V dropped 5 bases and J dropped 1 base, with 10 bases sitting between them. Germline CDR1 SEHNR, CDR2 FQNEAQ (reference sequence). CDR3 in DNA: TGTGCCAGCAGCCGCGTACCCGGCACAGATACGCAGTATTTT. Its protein product is CASSRVPGTDTQYF.

This chain connects TRBV6-5 to TRBJ2-7; D uncertain. CDR1 MNHEY and CDR2 SVGAGI come from the germline V gene. V was pared by 0 bases and J by 1 base, with 4 bases between. This CDR3 contains 13 residues. The CDR3 spells CASSYSRSYEQYF. In nucleotides, the CDR3 is TGTGCCAGCAGTTACTCGCGTTCCTACGAGCAGTACTTC.

The chain joins TRBV6-4 to TRBJ1-2, with D unclear. Germline V gene lookup returns CDR1 MRHNA and CDR2 SNTAGT. This CDR3 comprises 14 residues. The V end was cut by 0 bases, the J end by 1 base, with 6 bases between. CDR3 protein: CASSDSILNYGYTF. The DNA for the CDR3 is TGTGCCAGCAGTGACTCAATCCTTAACTATGGCTACACCTTC.